This is a list of T cell receptor beta chains from one sample in a study of vaccination effects on CD4 cells after COVID-19. Using immunoSEQ multiplex PCR, the repertoire was profiled, and TCRdb retains in-frame clones only, with some absent. This table holds 55,000 to 90,000 clones, roughly two thirds found once. What these receptors recognize is not known. Sequencing was performed on CD4+ T cells from PBMCs cultured with HIV peptides, taken before COVID-19 vaccination. All receptors derive from a human donor who had a prior SARS-CoV-2 infection. Both conserved end residues are part of each CDR3. D genes are given only for firm matches. Rows may omit the clone size; those that give it use once, few, many or a size class.

d_call: NA
j_call: TRBJ2-1
cdr3_length: 16
v_call: TRBV9
clone_size: NA
cdr3_aa: CASSVAGVQFGNEQFF
cdr3_nt: TGTGCCAGCAGCGTAGCGGGAGTACAGTTTGGCAATGAGCAGTTCTTC

d_call: TRBD2
j_call: TRBJ2-7
cdr3_length: 18
v_call: TRBV4-1
clone_size: NA
cdr3_aa: CASSQDLPGLAGTYEQYF
cdr3_nt: TGCGCCAGCAGCCAAGATCTTCCAGGACTAGCGGGGACCTACGAGCAGTACTTC

d_call: NA
j_call: TRBJ1-4
cdr3_length: 14
v_call: TRBV9
clone_size: NA
cdr3_aa: CASSGQATNEKLFF
cdr3_nt: TGTGCCAGCAGCGGACAGGCAACTAATGAAAAACTGTTTTTT

d_call: TRBD1
j_call: TRBJ1-1
cdr3_length: 15
v_call: TRBV28
clone_size: NA
cdr3_aa: CASSFSQTGRTEAFF
cdr3_nt: TGTGCCAGCAGTTTCTCCCAGACAGGGCGAACTGAAGCTTTCTTT

d_call: TRBD2
j_call: TRBJ2-5
cdr3_length: 18
v_call: TRBV9
clone_size: NA
cdr3_aa: CASSVGGSGGAVGETQYF
cdr3_nt: TGTGCCAGCAGCGTAGGGGGTAGCGGGGGGGCTGTGGGAGAGACCCAGTACTTC

d_call: NA
j_call: TRBJ2-4
cdr3_length: 14
v_call: TRBV2
clone_size: NA
cdr3_aa: CASRDGPSRNIQYF
cdr3_nt: TGTGCCAGCAGGGACGGGCCCTCTCGGAACATTCAGTACTTC

d_call: NA
j_call: TRBJ1-2
cdr3_length: 18
v_call: TRBV19
clone_size: NA
cdr3_aa: CASIGERAGGPTRYGYTF
cdr3_nt: TGTGCCAGTATCGGGGAAAGAGCGGGGGGGCCGACTCGCTATGGCTACACCTTC

d_call: NA
j_call: TRBJ2-3
cdr3_length: 14
v_call: TRBV5-1
clone_size: NA
cdr3_aa: CASSRVPSADTQYF
cdr3_nt: TGCGCCAGCAGCCGAGTCCCTAGCGCGGATACGCAGTATTTT

d_call: NA
j_call: TRBJ1-1
cdr3_length: 12
v_call: TRBV7-8
clone_size: few
cdr3_aa: CASSLDRSEAFF
cdr3_nt: TGTGCCAGCAGCTTAGACAGGTCTGAAGCTTTCTTT

d_call: NA
j_call: TRBJ2-2
cdr3_length: 15
v_call: TRBV7-2
clone_size: NA
cdr3_aa: CASSFRRANTGELFF
cdr3_nt: TGTGCCAGCAGCTTTCGGAGGGCGAACACCGGGGAGCTGTTTTTT

d_call: NA
j_call: TRBJ2-1
cdr3_length: 13
v_call: TRBV11-2
clone_size: NA
cdr3_aa: CASSDRIYNEQFF
cdr3_nt: TGTGCCAGCAGCGACCGTATCTACAATGAGCAGTTCTTC

d_call: NA
j_call: TRBJ1-4
cdr3_length: 14
v_call: TRBV10-3
clone_size: once
cdr3_aa: CAISESRVAEKLFF
cdr3_nt: TGTGCCATCAGTGAGTCGCGGGTGGCGGAAAAACTGTTTTTT

d_call: NA
j_call: TRBJ2-2
cdr3_length: 15
v_call: TRBV5-1
clone_size: NA
cdr3_aa: CASSSSPLDTGELFF
cdr3_nt: TGCGCCAGCAGCTCGTCCCCACTCGACACCGGGGAGCTGTTTTTT

d_call: TRBD1
j_call: TRBJ1-4
cdr3_length: 16
v_call: TRBV5-1
clone_size: NA
cdr3_aa: CASSLGQGATNEKLFF
cdr3_nt: TGCGCCAGCAGCTTGGGACAGGGGGCAACTAATGAAAAACTGTTTTTT

d_call: TRBD1
j_call: TRBJ1-1
cdr3_length: 14
v_call: TRBV11-2
clone_size: few
cdr3_aa: CASSSQTGGTEAFF
cdr3_nt: TGTGCCAGCAGCTCGCAGACAGGGGGCACTGAAGCTTTCTTT

d_call: NA
j_call: TRBJ1-2
cdr3_length: 13
v_call: TRBV2
clone_size: NA
cdr3_aa: CASSDSGDYGYTF
cdr3_nt: TGTGCCAGCAGTGATTCAGGGGACTATGGCTACACCTTC

d_call: NA
j_call: TRBJ1-5
cdr3_length: 15
v_call: TRBV6-5
clone_size: NA
cdr3_aa: CASRASFGSNQPQHF
cdr3_nt: TGTGCCAGCAGAGCCTCGTTCGGTAGCAATCAGCCCCAGCATTTT

d_call: TRBD2
j_call: TRBJ2-3
cdr3_length: 16
v_call: TRBV3-1/TRBV3-2
clone_size: NA
cdr3_aa: CASSQGLAGGRVTQYF
cdr3_nt: TGTGCCAGCAGCCAAGGACTAGCGGGGGGGCGGGTTACGCAGTATTTT

d_call: NA
j_call: TRBJ2-2
cdr3_length: 16
v_call: TRBV4-1
clone_size: NA
cdr3_aa: CASSPTRSAGTGELFF
cdr3_nt: TGCGCCAGCAGCCCGACCCGTAGTGCGGGGACCGGGGAGCTGTTTTTT

d_call: TRBD1
j_call: TRBJ1-2
cdr3_length: 15
v_call: TRBV4-2
clone_size: NA
cdr3_aa: CASSQDSAGGEGYTF
cdr3_nt: TGTGCCAGCAGCCAAGATTCGGCAGGGGGCGAAGGCTACACCTTC

d_call: NA
j_call: TRBJ2-5
cdr3_length: 14
v_call: TRBV7-2
clone_size: NA
cdr3_aa: CASSPGPGQETQYF
cdr3_nt: TGTGCCAGCAGCCCGGGACCGGGACAAGAGACCCAGTACTTC

d_call: TRBD1
j_call: TRBJ1-2
cdr3_length: 13
v_call: TRBV5-1
clone_size: NA
cdr3_aa: CASSVDRVGGYTF
cdr3_nt: TGCGCCAGCAGCGTGGACAGGGTGGGTGGCTACACCTTC

d_call: TRBD1
j_call: TRBJ2-3
cdr3_length: 16
v_call: TRBV5-1
clone_size: NA
cdr3_aa: CASSLDGTGGTDTQYF
cdr3_nt: TGCGCCAGCAGCTTGGACGGGACAGGGGGCACAGATACGCAGTATTTT

d_call: NA
j_call: TRBJ1-1
cdr3_length: 15
v_call: TRBV5-1
clone_size: NA
cdr3_aa: CASSPGQLMNTEAFF
cdr3_nt: TGCGCCAGCAGCCCCGGACAGCTAATGAACACTGAAGCTTTCTTT

d_call: NA
j_call: TRBJ1-3
cdr3_length: 15
v_call: TRBV24-1
clone_size: NA
cdr3_aa: CATSDPSGPGNTIYF
cdr3_nt: TGTGCCACCAGTGACCCCTCAGGGCCTGGAAACACCATATATTTT

d_call: TRBD2
j_call: TRBJ2-5
cdr3_length: 15
v_call: TRBV4-2
clone_size: NA
cdr3_aa: CASSRLAGYQETQYF
cdr3_nt: TGTGCCAGCAGTCGACTAGCGGGTTACCAAGAGACCCAGTACTTC

d_call: TRBD1
j_call: TRBJ2-4
cdr3_length: 15
v_call: TRBV7-2
clone_size: NA
cdr3_aa: CASSLPQGRKNIQYF
cdr3_nt: TGTGCCAGCAGCTTACCACAGGGGAGAAAAAACATTCAGTACTTC

d_call: NA
j_call: TRBJ2-7
cdr3_length: 16
v_call: TRBV15
clone_size: NA
cdr3_aa: CATSRDALGSPYEQYF
cdr3_nt: TGTGCCACCAGCAGGGACGCCTTGGGTTCCCCCTACGAGCAGTACTTC

d_call: NA
j_call: TRBJ2-2
cdr3_length: 14
v_call: TRBV7-3
clone_size: NA
cdr3_aa: CASSLMRNTGELFF
cdr3_nt: TGTGCCAGCAGCTTAATGCGGAACACCGGGGAGCTGTTTTTT

d_call: NA
j_call: TRBJ2-3
cdr3_length: 13
v_call: TRBV4-1
clone_size: NA
cdr3_aa: CASSTIFTDTQYF
cdr3_nt: TGCGCCAGCAGCACCATTTTCACAGATACGCAGTATTTT

d_call: NA
j_call: TRBJ2-5
cdr3_length: 12
v_call: TRBV14
clone_size: NA
cdr3_aa: CASSQGWETQYF
cdr3_nt: TGTGCCAGCAGCCAGGGATGGGAGACCCAGTACTTC

d_call: NA
j_call: TRBJ2-1
cdr3_length: 13
v_call: TRBV5-3
clone_size: NA
cdr3_aa: CARSSLPIHEQFF
cdr3_nt: TGTGCCAGAAGCTCTCTCCCTATACATGAGCAGTTCTTC

d_call: TRBD2
j_call: TRBJ2-2
cdr3_length: 12
v_call: TRBV24-1
clone_size: NA
cdr3_aa: CATSRGAGELFF
cdr3_nt: TGTGCCACCTCGCGGGGGGCCGGGGAGCTGTTTTTT

d_call: NA
j_call: TRBJ1-1
cdr3_length: 16
v_call: TRBV7-9
clone_size: NA
cdr3_aa: CASSSRQGLMNTEAFF
cdr3_nt: TGTGCCAGCAGCTCTCGGCAGGGGTTAATGAACACTGAAGCTTTCTTT

d_call: NA
j_call: TRBJ2-7
cdr3_length: 14
v_call: TRBV18
clone_size: NA
cdr3_aa: CASSPRISGNEQYF
cdr3_nt: TGTGCCAGCTCACCACGGATTAGCGGCAACGAGCAGTACTTC

d_call: TRBD1
j_call: TRBJ1-2
cdr3_length: 14
v_call: TRBV27
clone_size: NA
cdr3_aa: CASSLGGQPYGYTF
cdr3_nt: TGTGCCAGCAGTTTAGGGGGACAGCCTTATGGCTACACCTTC

d_call: TRBD1
j_call: TRBJ1-1
cdr3_length: 14
v_call: TRBV30
clone_size: NA
cdr3_aa: CAWSQGGLVTEAFF
cdr3_nt: TGTGCCTGGTCCCAGGGGGGACTGGTCACTGAAGCTTTCTTT

d_call: NA
j_call: TRBJ2-5
cdr3_length: 14
v_call: TRBV7-9
clone_size: NA
cdr3_aa: CASSLTAGKETQYF
cdr3_nt: TGTGCCAGCAGCTTAACAGCAGGGAAAGAGACCCAGTACTTC

d_call: NA
j_call: TRBJ2-7
cdr3_length: 13
v_call: TRBV6-2/TRBV6-3
clone_size: NA
cdr3_aa: CASSYPGVYEQYF
cdr3_nt: TGTGCCAGCAGTTACCCAGGGGTCTACGAGCAGTACTTC

d_call: TRBD2
j_call: TRBJ2-5
cdr3_length: 15
v_call: TRBV18
clone_size: NA
cdr3_aa: CASSPGRAGDETQYF
cdr3_nt: TGTGCCAGCTCACCTGGGCGAGCGGGAGACGAGACCCAGTACTTC

d_call: TRBD1
j_call: TRBJ1-2
cdr3_length: 15
v_call: TRBV5-6
clone_size: NA
cdr3_aa: CASSPTDGRGGGYTF
cdr3_nt: TGTGCCAGCAGCCCTACCGACGGCAGGGGGGGTGGCTACACCTTC

d_call: NA
j_call: TRBJ1-3
cdr3_length: 13
v_call: TRBV30
clone_size: NA
cdr3_aa: CAWSVSQGNTIYF
cdr3_nt: TGTGCCTGGAGTGTTAGTCAGGGAAACACCATATATTTT

d_call: TRBD1
j_call: TRBJ1-5
cdr3_length: 17
v_call: TRBV5-3
clone_size: once
cdr3_aa: CARSLEETRDRDQPQHF
cdr3_nt: TGTGCCAGAAGCTTGGAAGAAACCAGGGACAGGGATCAGCCCCAGCATTTT

d_call: NA
j_call: TRBJ2-3
cdr3_length: 14
v_call: TRBV7-9
clone_size: NA
cdr3_aa: CASSLMGSTDTQYF
cdr3_nt: TGTGCCAGCAGCTTGATGGGGAGCACAGATACGCAGTATTTT

d_call: NA
j_call: TRBJ1-1
cdr3_length: 13
v_call: TRBV2
clone_size: NA
cdr3_aa: CASSEGGNTEAFF
cdr3_nt: TGTGCCAGCAGTGAAGGCGGGAACACTGAAGCTTTCTTT

d_call: TRBD2
j_call: TRBJ2-1
cdr3_length: 17
v_call: TRBV4-2
clone_size: NA
cdr3_aa: CASSQGRGGRQSGEQFF
cdr3_nt: TGTGCCAGCAGCCAAGGTCGCGGGGGGCGCCAGAGTGGTGAGCAGTTCTTC

d_call: TRBD2
j_call: TRBJ2-1
cdr3_length: 16
v_call: TRBV19
clone_size: few
cdr3_aa: CASSIEGGSSYNEQFF
cdr3_nt: TGTGCCAGTAGTATAGAGGGCGGGAGCTCCTACAATGAGCAGTTCTTC

d_call: NA
j_call: TRBJ2-3
cdr3_length: 13
v_call: TRBV6-5
clone_size: once
cdr3_aa: CASSYSRANTQYF
cdr3_nt: TGTGCCAGCAGTTACTCGAGGGCAAATACGCAGTATTTT

d_call: TRBD2
j_call: TRBJ2-3
cdr3_length: 13
v_call: TRBV11-3
clone_size: NA
cdr3_aa: CASARRERDTQYF
cdr3_nt: TGTGCCAGCGCCCGGCGGGAGAGAGATACGCAGTATTTT

d_call: TRBD2
j_call: TRBJ2-1
cdr3_length: 14
v_call: TRBV29-1
clone_size: few
cdr3_aa: CSGATSGGADEQFF
cdr3_nt: TGCAGCGGTGCGACTAGCGGGGGGGCGGATGAGCAGTTCTTC

d_call: NA
j_call: TRBJ2-5
cdr3_length: 13
v_call: TRBV18
clone_size: NA
cdr3_aa: CASSRSAWETQYF
cdr3_nt: TGTGCCAGCTCAAGGAGCGCGTGGGAGACCCAGTACTTC

d_call: NA
j_call: TRBJ1-5
cdr3_length: 14
v_call: TRBV7-2
clone_size: NA
cdr3_aa: CASSLVGWAQPQHF
cdr3_nt: TGTGCCAGCAGCTTAGTAGGGTGGGCTCAGCCCCAGCATTTT

d_call: NA
j_call: TRBJ1-1
cdr3_length: 11
v_call: TRBV20-1
clone_size: NA
cdr3_aa: CSARGSTEAFF
cdr3_nt: TGCAGTGCTAGGGGCAGCACTGAAGCTTTCTTT

d_call: NA
j_call: TRBJ2-5
cdr3_length: 15
v_call: TRBV7-7
clone_size: NA
cdr3_aa: CASSLSVGNQETQYF
cdr3_nt: TGTGCTAGCAGCTTATCCGTGGGGAACCAAGAGACCCAGTACTTC

d_call: TRBD1
j_call: TRBJ1-1
cdr3_length: 16
v_call: TRBV4-2
clone_size: NA
cdr3_aa: CASSQEGTGGYTEAFF
cdr3_nt: TGTGCCAGCAGCCAAGAGGGGACAGGGGGCTACACTGAAGCTTTCTTT

d_call: NA
j_call: TRBJ2-3
cdr3_length: 15
v_call: TRBV9
clone_size: once
cdr3_aa: CASSVRSGRLDTQYF
cdr3_nt: TGTGCCAGCAGCGTCCGCTCAGGCCGCCTTGATACGCAGTATTTT

d_call: TRBD1
j_call: TRBJ1-2
cdr3_length: 14
v_call: TRBV19
clone_size: many
cdr3_aa: CASRQGVERYGYTF
cdr3_nt: TGTGCCAGTAGACAGGGGGTGGAGCGCTATGGCTACACCTTC